A selection of T cell receptor beta chains follows, all from one sample in a study of T cell changes during pregnancy in multiple sclerosis. This table comes from immunoSEQ multiplex PCR, and its TCRdb copy is limited to in-frame clones, with some not included. The sample gives some 120,000 clones, roughly 96% of which show up once; approximately 0.45% is in the top ten. The sequencing used peripheral blood, collected after pregnancy. Every receptor here comes from a female donor with multiple sclerosis, enrolled in a pregnancy study. Each CDR3 is given with its conserved first and last residue. The D gene is left open where the match is weak. Clone size is stated in some rows and not others, as once, few, many or a class when expanded.

J gene	clone size	V gene	D gene	CDR3 protein	CDR3 DNA
TRBJ2-5	-	TRBV5-1	-	CASSLDPRGRAQYF	TGCGCCAGCAGCTTGGACCCCAGGGGTAGGGCCCAGTACTTC
TRBJ2-1	-	TRBV6-4	TRBD2	CASSDTGLAGIYNEQFF	TGTGCCAGCAGTGACACGGGACTAGCGGGGATTTACAATGAGCAGTTCTTC
TRBJ2-7	-	TRBV19	TRBD1	CASSVQGAGYEQYF	TGTGCCAGTAGTGTTCAGGGGGCCGGGTACGAGCAGTACTTC
TRBJ2-3	-	TRBV6-5	-	CASRTNARRDTQYF	TGTGCCAGCAGAACTAACGCTAGAAGAGATACGCAGTATTTT
TRBJ2-2	-	TRBV19	TRBD1	CASSPRGRGSSNTGELFF	TGTGCCAGTAGCCCCCGGGGCAGGGGGTCCTCGAACACCGGGGAGCTGTTTTTT
TRBJ1-3	-	TRBV29-1	-	CSVEAGGNTIYF	TGCAGCGTTGAGGCGGGGGGAAACACCATATATTTT
TRBJ2-1	-	TRBV5-1	TRBD2	CASSLTGTSSYNEQFF	TGCGCCAGCAGCTTAACCGGGACTAGTTCCTACAATGAGCAGTTCTTC
TRBJ2-4	-	TRBV2	-	CASSESRSANKNIQYF	TGTGCCAGCAGTGAAAGCAGGTCAGCCAACAAAAACATTCAGTACTTC
TRBJ2-6	-	TRBV9	TRBD1	CASSVAPPLQGPSFSGANVLTF	TGTGCCAGCAGCGTAGCCCCCCCCTTACAGGGGCCCTCCTTCTCTGGGGCCAACGTCCTGACTTTC
TRBJ2-7	-	TRBV28	-	CASTKTGDYEQYF	TGTGCCAGCACTAAGACAGGTGACTACGAGCAGTACTTC
TRBJ2-1	-	TRBV7-9	TRBD1	CASSPRTGVSYNEQFF	TGTGCCAGCAGCCCTAGGACAGGGGTATCATACAATGAGCAGTTCTTC
TRBJ2-7	-	TRBV27	TRBD2	CAGSARVAGGPREQYF	TGTGCCGGCAGTGCCCGGGTAGCGGGAGGTCCGCGCGAGCAGTACTTC
TRBJ2-7	once	TRBV5-6	TRBD1	CASSSTGLTYEQYF	TGTGCCAGCAGCTCGACAGGGCTGACCTACGAGCAGTACTTC
TRBJ1-2	-	TRBV10-2	-	CASSDRNGYTF	TGCGCCAGCAGTGACAGGAATGGCTACACCTTC
TRBJ2-7	-	TRBV29-1	-	CSVSTPGYEQYF	TGCAGCGTTTCCACCCCGGGGTACGAGCAGTACTTC
TRBJ2-7	-	TRBV20-1	-	CSAMDMPEQYF	TGCAGTGCTATGGACATGCCTGAGCAGTACTTC
TRBJ2-7	-	TRBV6-1	TRBD2	CASSEVGGSSYEQYF	TGTGCCAGCAGTGAAGTTGGCGGGAGCTCCTACGAGCAGTACTTC
TRBJ1-5	-	TRBV6-7	-	CASSYAAGQVGQPQHF	TGTGCCAGCAGTTACGCTGCAGGGCAAGTCGGACAGCCCCAGCATTTT
TRBJ2-1	-	TRBV7-9	TRBD2	CASSLAAGAGNEQFF	TGTGCCAGCAGCTTAGCAGCGGGAGCCGGAAATGAGCAGTTCTTC
TRBJ1-1	-	TRBV6-5	-	CASSCGGREAFF	TGTGCCAGCAGTTGCGGAGGCAGGGAAGCTTTCTTT
TRBJ2-1	few	TRBV7-6	-	CASSARRGGDNEQFF	TGTGCCAGCAGCGCCCGCCGAGGGGGGGACAATGAGCAGTTCTTC
TRBJ1-2	-	TRBV5-1	-	CASSLAVSQNGYTF	TGCGCCAGCAGCTTGGCAGTGTCGCAGAATGGCTACACCTTC
TRBJ2-3	-	TRBV28	-	CASSLYRSSYF	TGTGCCAGCAGCCTATACAGGTCGTCGTATTTT
TRBJ2-2	-	TRBV6-5	-	CASRSSTGELFF	TGTGCCAGCAGGTCATCCACCGGGGAGCTGTTTTTT
TRBJ2-5	-	TRBV5-1	-	CASSLVEGAETQYF	TGCGCCAGCAGCTTGGTTGAGGGTGCAGAGACCCAGTACTTC
TRBJ1-5	-	TRBV15	-	CATSRVNQPQHF	TGTGCCACCAGCAGAGTAAATCAGCCCCAGCATTTT
TRBJ1-1	-	TRBV27	-	CASSFRPGRDTEAFF	TGTGCCAGCAGTTTCCGGCCAGGGAGGGACACTGAAGCTTTCTTT
TRBJ1-5	-	TRBV7-2	-	CASRPSGDQPQHF	TGTGCCAGCAGACCTAGCGGTGATCAGCCCCAGCATTTT
TRBJ2-1	-	TRBV6-5	-	CASGTAGGYNEQFF	TGTGCCAGCGGGACGGCTGGAGGGTACAATGAGCAGTTCTTC
TRBJ2-5	-	TRBV30	TRBD1	CAWSAGQGAAETQYF	TGTGCCTGGAGCGCGGGACAGGGGGCGGCAGAGACCCAGTACTTC
TRBJ2-1	-	TRBV18	TRBD2	CASSPPLALAVNEQFF	TGTGCCAGCTCACCACCATTGGCCCTAGCGGTTAATGAGCAGTTCTTC
TRBJ2-1	once	TRBV19	TRBD2	CASSILLAGWGNEQFF	TGTGCCAGTAGTATCCTACTAGCGGGATGGGGCAATGAGCAGTTCTTC
TRBJ1-1	-	TRBV29-1	TRBD1	CSALTGGGQAEAFF	TGCAGCGCTTTGACAGGGGGCGGTCAGGCTGAAGCTTTCTTT
TRBJ2-2	-	TRBV5-5	TRBD1	CASSLVAGGSNTGELFF	TGTGCCAGCAGCTTGGTGGCAGGGGGCTCTAACACCGGGGAGCTGTTTTTT
TRBJ2-7	-	TRBV5-1	-	CASSLAVGPEYEQYF	TGCGCCAGCAGCTTGGCTGTGGGGCCAGAGTACGAGCAGTACTTC
TRBJ1-5	once	TRBV14	TRBD1	CASSQGDRGHSNQPQHF	TGTGCCAGCAGCCAAGGCGACAGGGGCCATAGCAATCAGCCCCAGCATTTT
TRBJ2-7	-	TRBV2	TRBD1	CASNAYLRGGGYEQYF	TGTGCCAGCAATGCGTACTTGAGAGGGGGCGGGTACGAGCAGTACTTC
TRBJ2-3	-	TRBV5-8	TRBD2	CASSLIAGGGTDTQYF	TGTGCCAGCAGCTTAATAGCGGGAGGTGGCACAGATACGCAGTATTTT
TRBJ1-2	-	TRBV5-6	-	CASSLPGGTISYGYTF	TGTGCCAGCAGCTTACCCGGGGGGACCATTAGCTATGGCTACACCTTC
TRBJ2-3	-	TRBV28	-	CASSLRVDTQYF	TGTGCCAGCAGTTTGAGGGTAGATACGCAGTATTTT
TRBJ1-5	once	TRBV27	TRBD1	CASSLGTGGNFNQPQHF	TGTGCCAGCAGTTTAGGGACAGGGGGCAATTTCAATCAGCCCCAGCATTTT
TRBJ2-7	-	TRBV15	-	CATSRDPLGGLLSEQYF	TGTGCCACCAGCAGAGATCCTTTGGGGGGTCTGCTGTCCGAGCAGTACTTC
TRBJ2-7	-	TRBV25-1	TRBD1	CASSAGTGAYEQYF	TGTGCCAGCAGTGCCGGGACAGGGGCCTACGAGCAGTACTTC
TRBJ2-6	-	TRBV6-4	-	CASSEQGLISGANVLTF	TGTGCCAGCAGTGAGCAGGGACTGATCTCTGGGGCCAACGTCCTGACTTTC
TRBJ2-6	-	TRBV5-1	-	CASSLAGAGANVLTF	TGCGCCAGCAGCTTGGCGGGGGCTGGGGCCAACGTCCTGACTTTC
TRBJ2-5	-	TRBV21-1	-	CASSKGLEGRAETQYF	TGTGCCAGCAGCAAGGGGCTGGAGGGGCGGGCGGAGACCCAGTACTTC
TRBJ2-2	-	TRBV28	-	CAILGGPGRTGELFF	TGTGCCATCCTGGGGGGGCCAGGGCGGACCGGGGAGCTGTTTTTT
TRBJ1-2	-	TRBV4-1	-	CASSHPTGDYGYTF	TGCGCCAGCAGCCACCCGACAGGTGACTATGGCTACACCTTC
TRBJ1-3	-	TRBV30	-	CAWSVIEVSGNTIYF	TGTGCCTGGAGTGTAATTGAGGTCTCTGGAAACACCATATATTTT
TRBJ2-4	-	TRBV5-4	-	CASSLGEVAKNIQYF	TGTGCCAGCAGCTTGGGAGAAGTAGCCAAAAACATTCAGTACTTC
TRBJ1-1	-	TRBV7-8	-	CASSLMHSNTEAFF	TGTGCCAGCAGCTTAATGCACTCGAACACTGAAGCTTTCTTT
TRBJ2-5	once	TRBV4-2	TRBD1	CASSSAGGELKTQYF	TGTGCCAGCAGTTCAGCAGGGGGCGAGTTGAAGACCCAGTACTTC
TRBJ2-1	-	TRBV11-2	TRBD2	CASSPASGPWNEQFF	TGTGCCAGCAGCCCCGCTAGCGGCCCCTGGAATGAGCAGTTCTTC
TRBJ1-1	-	TRBV5-1	-	CASSLTGTWGGLTEAFF	TGCGCCAGCAGCTTAACCGGGACATGGGGGGGATTAACTGAAGCTTTCTTT
TRBJ2-7	-	TRBV2	TRBD2	CASSENFGVAGSSEQYF	TGTGCCAGCAGTGAAAATTTCGGGGTAGCGGGGAGTAGTGAGCAGTACTTC
TRBJ2-7	-	TRBV7-2	TRBD1	CASSLGQGGGYEQYF	TGTGCCAGCAGCTTAGGACAGGGCGGAGGTTACGAGCAGTACTTC
TRBJ2-7	-	TRBV9	-	CASSVDGGGSYEQYF	TGTGCCAGCAGCGTAGATGGTGGCGGGTCCTACGAGCAGTACTTC
TRBJ2-1	-	TRBV28	TRBD2	CASSFLRLADHNEQFF	TGTGCCAGCAGTTTCCTTCGACTAGCGGACCACAATGAGCAGTTCTTC
TRBJ1-4	-	TRBV29-1	TRBD1	CSVEGRQGKLFF	TGCAGCGTTGAAGGGAGACAGGGAAAACTGTTTTTT
TRBJ2-1	once	TRBV27	-	CASSFLVVGASSYNEQFF	TGTGCCAGCAGTTTCCTTGTCGTCGGTGCATCGTCCTACAATGAGCAGTTCTTC